A selection of T cell receptor beta chains follows, all from one sample in a study of OX40 agonist ivuxolimab in advanced cancers. Sequencing used immunoSEQ multiplex PCR; TCRdb keeps in-frame clones, though not all of them. Of roughly 86,000 clones listed, around 90% were seen once; the top ten hold less than 0.55%. The sample here was CD4+ or CD8+ T cells sorted from blood, taken in a trial of the OX40 agonist ivuxolimab. The receptors here all came from an adult with an advanced solid tumor such as melanoma, head and neck, liver or kidney cancer. CDR3s include the opening cysteine and the closing phenylalanine or tryptophan. Fields, in order: D gene, V gene, J gene, CDR3 protein. D genes are given only for firm matches.

>TRBD1|TRBV28|TRBJ2-2
CASSRGTGGFTGELFF
>NA|TRBV18|TRBJ2-1
CASSPRGTYNEQFF
>NA|TRBV1|TRBJ2-5
CTSSQETSGKNQETQYF
>NA|TRBV12-5|TRBJ1-1
CASGSLSGSEAFF
>TRBD1|TRBV2|TRBJ2-5
CASSVRQGDGRTQYF
>NA|TRBV2|TRBJ1-4
CASIRDGGDEKLFF
>NA|TRBV5-6|TRBJ2-5
CASSQGLGAQETQYF
>TRBD1|TRBV5-4|TRBJ2-7
CASRPGTDRLEQYF
>TRBD1|TRBV5-6|TRBJ2-1
CASSFDRGHNEQFF
>TRBD1|TRBV28|TRBJ1-1
CASRTTGITWRAFF
>NA|TRBV28|TRBJ1-2
CASSLIGYYGYTF
>TRBD1|TRBV4-1|TRBJ2-7
CASSQGDGTGIYEQYF
>NA|TRBV7-2|TRBJ2-1
CASSLDGSTIEQFF
>TRBD1|TRBV28|TRBJ2-7
CASTPEGTGVREQYF
>NA|TRBV7-9|TRBJ1-2
CATPPRYGRRRGYTF
>TRBD1|TRBV18|TRBJ2-7
CASSPPLGQGAHEQYF
>NA|TRBV28|TRBJ2-5
CASSLGNQETQYF
>NA|TRBV7-2|TRBJ2-3
CASSLAASTDTQYF
>NA|TRBV6-5|TRBJ2-7
CASSYNWDSGEQYF
>TRBD1|TRBV4-1|TRBJ1-6
CASSQDEGGGSPLHF
>NA|TRBV5-5|TRBJ2-7
CASSHGPYEQYF
>NA|TRBV7-2|TRBJ2-5
CASSVRGAWETQYF
>NA|TRBV18|TRBJ1-1
CASSPSNWAVAEAFF
>TRBD1|TRBV7-7|TRBJ2-2
CASSRDRGTGELFF
>TRBD2|TRBV28|TRBJ2-7
CASSTPGLAGGWEQYF
>NA|TRBV11-3|TRBJ2-7
CASSLAGVSYEQYF
>TRBD1|TRBV4-3|TRBJ1-2
CASSPALGTEITNYGYTF
>TRBD2|TRBV5-1|TRBJ2-5
CASSTSGVGSQYF
>TRBD2|TRBV11-1|TRBJ2-1
CASSLSGGDEQFF
>TRBD1|TRBV10-3|TRBJ1-2
CAISDPAGGGYGCTF
>NA|TRBV10-2|TRBJ2-1
CASSEMGSHNEQFF
>NA|TRBV7-2|TRBJ1-5
CASSLVGPGVDQPQHF
>NA|TRBV28|TRBJ2-7
CASSLFYGDWEQYF
>NA|TRBV7-2|TRBJ2-7
CASSLSTGLGEQYF
>NA|TRBV5-1|TRBJ1-2
CASSSDSGRPYGYTF
>NA|TRBV19|TRBJ2-7
CASSRLRTGGASYEQYF
>TRBD2|TRBV6-5|TRBJ2-3
CASGRARTDTQYF
>NA|TRBV12-5|TRBJ1-5
CASGRIYSNQPQHF
>TRBD2|TRBV7-2|TRBJ2-1
CASSWINSGSFYNEQFF
>NA|TRBV7-6|TRBJ1-2
CASSLDIGRDYGYTF
>TRBD2|TRBV6-1|TRBJ2-7
CASRTREATYEQYF
>TRBD1|TRBV6-5|TRBJ1-1
CASSYSLGTVKRAFF
>TRBD2|TRBV7-9|TRBJ2-3
CASSLRRGSTDTQYF
>NA|TRBV19|TRBJ2-7
CASSIDPNSYEQYF
>NA|TRBV6-5|TRBJ1-6
CASSSGRYNSPLHF
>NA|TRBV11-3|TRBJ1-1
CASSFGWTEAFF
>NA|TRBV28|TRBJ1-2
CASNEGDPANYGYTF
>NA|TRBV25-1|TRBJ2-2
CASSEFGGANTGELFF
>NA|TRBV6-1|TRBJ1-2
CASSANYGYTF
>TRBD2|TRBV10-3|TRBJ2-7
CAISRLAGGWEQYF
>TRBD1|TRBV2|TRBJ1-6
CASTGDSWGNSPLHF
>NA|TRBV2|TRBJ2-3
CASSEGEPDTQYF
>TRBD1|TRBV19|TRBJ2-7
CASSIGQGGFHEQYF
>NA|TRBV7-9|TRBJ2-7
CASSLAGVNEQYF
>NA|TRBV30|TRBJ2-7
CACKHLHEQYF
>TRBD1|TRBV27|TRBJ1-2
CASRTGTAHGYTF
>NA|TRBV18|TRBJ2-6
CASSPQGAGANVLTF